The 5 T cell receptor beta chains below were found in one sample sequenced in a study of OX40 agonist ivuxolimab in advanced cancers. Produced via immunoSEQ multiplex PCR; TCRdb's table is partial and in-frame only. Found here are around 70,000 clones, approximately 87% of them singletons; the top ten hold approximately 0.98%. The specimen was CD4+ or CD8+ T cells sorted from blood, collected in a trial of the OX40 agonist ivuxolimab. These receptors all come from an adult with an advanced solid tumor such as melanoma, head and neck, liver or kidney cancer.

This chain connects TRBV19 to TRBJ2-5; tentatively, D is TRBD1 (6 bases). The CDR3 spans 14 residues. V gave up 2 bases and J gave up 4 bases, with 11 bases separating them. Per germline, CDR1 LNHDA and CDR2 SQIVND (reference sequence). CDR3 sequence (DNA): TGTGCCAGTAGTATAACAGGGATAATAGAGACCCAGTACTTC. It is translated as CASSITGIIETQYF.

J is TRBJ1-2 and V is TRBV6-1, with D maybe TRBD1 (6 bases). The germline V and J ends were trimmed by 6 bases and 2 bases, with 13 bases remaining between them. The length of the CDR3 is 14 residues. In germline, CDR1 is MNHNS, CDR2 SASEGT. CDR3 nucleotide sequence: TGTGCCAGCAGGGTGGACAGTCGCAACTATGGCTACACCTTC. Translation: CASRVDSRNYGYTF.

The chain couples TRBV30 to TRBJ2-7; the D is unclear. The ends were cut back, 1 base at V and 2 bases at J, with 6 bases in the middle. Germline lookup yields CDR1 GTSNPN and CDR2 SVGIG (reference sequence). CDR3 length: 12 amino acids. The CDR3 sequence: CAWSAAPYEQYF. The CDR3 region has the DNA TGTGCCTGGAGTGCAGCTCCCTACGAGCAGTACTTC.

This rearrangement joins TRBV19 to TRBJ2-7; 12 bases map to TRBD2. Germline CDR1 is LNHDA and CDR2 is SQIVND (reference sequence). The CDR3 contains 15 residues. The junction had 1 base not matched to a gene; V was cut back by 4 bases and J by 0 bases. The CDR3 protein is CASSKTSGSSYEQYF. Here the CDR3 DNA reads TGTGCCAGTAGTAAGACTAGCGGGAGCTCCTACGAGCAGTACTTC.

As DNA, the CDR3 is TGTGCCAGCAGCTTAGTCCCGGGATTTAACACCGGGGAGCTGTTTTTT. It translates to CASSLVPGFNTGELFF. The chain recombines TRBV7-2 with TRBJ2-2; D is possibly TRBD2 (5 bases). The CDR3 totals 16 residues. Trimming stripped 1 base from V and 2 bases from J, with 11 bases between. Germline V gives CDR1 SGHTA, CDR2 FQGNSA.